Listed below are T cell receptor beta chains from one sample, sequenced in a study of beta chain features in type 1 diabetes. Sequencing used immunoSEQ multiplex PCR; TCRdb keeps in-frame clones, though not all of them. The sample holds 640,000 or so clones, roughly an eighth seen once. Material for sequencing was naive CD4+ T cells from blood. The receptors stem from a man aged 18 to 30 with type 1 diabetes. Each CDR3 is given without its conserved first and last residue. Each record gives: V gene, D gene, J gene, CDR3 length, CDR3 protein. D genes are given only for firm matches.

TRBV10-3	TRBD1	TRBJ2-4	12	AISATGTENIQY
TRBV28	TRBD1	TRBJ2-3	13	ASSSPGQGSDTQY
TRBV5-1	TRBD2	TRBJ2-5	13	ASSQGLADQETQY
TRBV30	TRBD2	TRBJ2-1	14	AWSVFDGGRADEQF
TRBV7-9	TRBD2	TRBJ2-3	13	ASSRPSGFTDTQY
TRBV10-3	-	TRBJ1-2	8	AIRDYGYT
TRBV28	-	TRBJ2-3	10	ASKYSTDTQY
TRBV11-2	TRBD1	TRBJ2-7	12	ASSFDRGLYEQY
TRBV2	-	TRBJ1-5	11	ASMGLPPEPQH
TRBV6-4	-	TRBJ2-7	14	ASSDSRRDFTYEQY
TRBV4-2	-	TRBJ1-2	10	ASSRAGYGYT
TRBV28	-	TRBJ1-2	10	ASNPEGYGYT
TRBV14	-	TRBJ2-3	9	ASSADYTQY
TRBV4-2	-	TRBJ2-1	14	ASSSGSPSSYNEQF
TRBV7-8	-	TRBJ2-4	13	ASGIGSVAKNIQY
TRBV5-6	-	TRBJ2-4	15	ASSSRDGSLAKNIQY